These 24 T cell receptor beta chains share one sample of origin, sequenced in a study of chemoradiotherapy in HPV16-positive cancers. TCRdb's table, derived via immunoSEQ multiplex PCR, lists solely in-frame clones and lacks some. The table shows approximately 5,700 clones, with more than 85% occurring only once. This sample comprised tumor tissue, obtained from a patient who underwent chemoradiotherapy. The receptors here all came from a human donor with HPV-associated anogenital cancer.

This clone was counted once. This sequence joins TRBV5-6 and TRBJ2-7, with D uncertain. Trimming pared 2 bases from V and 1 base from J, leaving 13 bases between. CDR3 length equals 15 residues. CDR1 and CDR2 from the germline V gene are SGHDT and YYEEEE. The CDR3 sequence is CASSLWGSTSYEQYF. For the CDR3, the DNA is TGTGCCAGCAGCTTATGGGGTTCCACGTCCTACGAGCAGTACTTC.

The chain uses TRBV28 and TRBJ2-7, with a weak D call TRBD2 (6 bases). There are 14 residues in the CDR3. Trimming cost V 5 bases and J 4 bases, with 15 bases left between them. Germline V lookup: CDR1 MDHEN, CDR2 SYDVKM. The CDR3 DNA follows: TGTGCCAGCAGTCCCGTTAGCGGCAGGTACGAGCAGTACTTC. Its translation: CASSPVSGRYEQYF.

The CDR3 protein is CASSYVKGQRNEKLFF. The CDR3 DNA reads as TGTGCCAGCAGTTACGTCAAGGGACAGCGTAATGAAAAACTGTTTTTT. The V and J genes are TRBV6-5 and TRBJ1-4, with 7 bases identical to TRBD1. The CDR3 length is 16 residues. V was pared by 2 bases and J by 4 bases, with 7 bases of the junction left unmatched. Germline lookup yields CDR1 MNHEY and CDR2 SVGAGI.

This sequence joins TRBV4-3 and TRBJ1-6; 8 bases match TRBD1. V lost 4 bases and J lost 11; bases outside the gene matches: 13. This CDR3 has 16 residues. Germline values: CDR1 LGHNA, CDR2 YSLEER. The CDR3 DNA reads as TGCGCCAGCAGCCCGAGGGGGCAGGGGGCGAGTACACCCCTCCACTTT. It codes for CASSPRGQGASTPLHF.

This sequence joins TRBV27 and TRBJ2-5; weak D call: TRBD1 (6 bases). CDR1 MNHEY and CDR2 SMNVEV come from the germline V gene (reference sequence). This CDR3 has 14 amino acids. The V and J ends lost 5 bases and 4 bases respectively, with 14 bases between them. The DNA for the CDR3 is TGTGCCAGCAGTCTGCAACAGGGTAGAGAGACCCAGTACTTC. Translated, it gives CASSLQQGRETQYF.

The chain has TRBV5-1 and TRBJ1-2; D gene ambiguous. The V gene lost 1 base and the J gene lost 0 bases, with 10 bases spanning the gap. CDR1 and CDR2 from the germline V gene are SGHRS and YFSETQ. This CDR3 region has 15 residues. The CDR3 nucleotides read TGCGCCAGCAGCTTGTACGGCAGAGCTAACTATGGCTACACCTTC. Its translation is CASSLYGRANYGYTF.

This sequence joins TRBV27 and TRBJ1-5; D not certain. The germline CDR1 and CDR2 sequences are MNHEY and SMNVEV (reference sequence). CDR3 length: 14 amino acids. V was cut by 3 bases and J by 5 bases, with 11 bases left in between. The CDR3 nucleotides are TGTGCCAGCAGTTTTCAGGCCGGGGATCAGCCCCAGCATTTT. Translating it yields CASSFQAGDQPQHF.

The chain combines TRBV28 with TRBJ1-3, with a possible D match to TRBD1 (6 bases). Trimming took 3 bases from V and 4 from J, leaving 19 bases between them. The length of the CDR3 is 17 residues. Per the germline V gene, CDR1 is MDHEN and CDR2 is SYDVKM. For the CDR3, the DNA is TGTGCCAGCAGTTTGGTTCGAGGGGGAGTAAGAGGAAACACCATATATTTT. Encoded protein: CASSLVRGGVRGNTIYF.

The chain carries TRBV23-1 and TRBJ2-2; D possibly matches TRBD1 or TRBD2 (5 bases each). TRBV23-1 is reported as an ORF; its role is uncertain. The CDR3 length is 19 residues. Trimming shortened V by 0 bases and J by 2 bases, and 19 bases separated the two germline ends. In DNA form, the CDR3 reads TGCGCCAGCAGTCAATCGTGGCGTGGGGACGGAGATAACACCGGGGAGCTGTTTTTT. Its protein is CASSQSWRGDGDNTGELFF.

The V and J genes are TRBV2 and TRBJ1-2; D perhaps matches TRBD1 (5 bases). The CDR3 runs to 13 residues. The germline gives CDR1 SNHLY, CDR2 FYNNEI. V lost 6 bases and J 6 bases, leaving 14 bases between the germline ends. The CDR3 region has the DNA TGTGCCAGCAGCATGACAGAAAGGGATGGCTACACCTTC. As protein: CASSMTERDGYTF.

On this clone: The same CDR3 also results from other DNA sequences found in this sample. The chain joins TRBV5-1 to TRBJ2-4, with TRBD2 identical over 9 bases. V shed 4 bases and J 0 bases; nucleotides not matched to a gene: 14. Germline assignment: CDR1 SGHRS and CDR2 YFSETQ. The CDR3 sequence is 19 residues long. CDR3 nucleotide sequence: TGCGCCAGCAGCCCGGAACGGTCTAGCGGGGCCCTAGCCAAAAACATTCAGTACTTC. Amino acids: CASSPERSSGALAKNIQYF. Drawing the rest from reference TRBV5-1 and TRBJ2-4, the complete variable domain is KAGVTQTPRYLIKTRGQQVTLSCSPISGHRSVSWYQQTPGQGLQFLFEYFSETQRNKGNFPGRFSGRQFSNSRSEMNVSTLELGDSALYLCASSPERSSGALAKNIQYFGAGTRLSVL.

This clone was seen more than once but under ten times. The gene calls are TRBV18 and TRBJ2-7; 7 bases line up with TRBD1. The CDR3 has 17 amino acids. In germline, CDR1 is KGHSH, CDR2 LQKENI. J lost 1 base, V lost 3 bases, and 12 bases had no gene match. The CDR3 DNA is TGTGCCAGCTCACCCCTCCCGATGAGACAGGGATCCTACGAGCAGTACTTC. It is translated as CASSPLPMRQGSYEQYF.

The gene calls are TRBV4-2 and TRBJ1-2; perhaps TRBD1 as D (6 bases). This CDR3 contains 16 residues. V gave up 0 bases and J gave up 4 bases, with 15 bases separating them. Looked up from germline, CDR1 is LGHNA and CDR2 is YNFKEQ. The DNA of the CDR3 is TGTGCCAGCAGCCAAGATCTGGACAGCAGGATCTATGGCTACACCTTC. This codes for CASSQDLDSRIYGYTF.

The V call is TRBV19, the J call TRBJ2-2; no reliable D call. Germline CDR1 reads LNHDA; CDR2 reads SQIVND (reference sequence). Deletions cut 0 bases from V and 3 bases from J, with 11 bases between. The length of the CDR3 is 16 residues. CDR3 DNA sequence: TGTGCCAGTAGTATAGAGGAACCGGGCTACACCGGGGAGCTGTTTTTT. Translation gives CASSIEEPGYTGELFF.

In nucleotides, the CDR3 is TGTGCCAGCAGCTTAGCGGGCGGATTGGAGCCCTACGAGCAGTACTTC. As protein: CASSLAGGLEPYEQYF. V gene TRBV7-8 combines with J gene TRBJ2-7; D is uncertain. This CDR3 region has 16 residues. The germline V gene has CDR1 SGHVS and CDR2 FQNEAQ. V lost 0 bases to trimming and J lost 2 bases, with 14 bases between them.

The chain has TRBV5-1 and TRBJ1-1; TRBD1 matches 9 bases. The CDR3 spans 17 residues. Trimming removed 4 bases from V and 0 bases from J; junction bases left unmatched: 10. Germline V CDR1 and CDR2: SGHRS, YFSETQ. Written as DNA, the CDR3 is TGCGCCAGCAGCCCCCAGGGACAGGGTGTGATGAACACTGAAGCTTTCTTT. Encoded protein: CASSPQGQGVMNTEAFF.

V is TRBV27 and J is TRBJ2-7; D is undetermined. The CDR3 runs to 14 residues. Germline CDR1 and CDR2: MNHEY and SMNVEV (reference sequence). V lost 5 bases, J lost 0 bases, and 11 bases lay in between. CDR3 bases: TGTGCCAGCAGTCCAGACGGTAGCTCCTACGAGCAGTACTTC. It codes for CASSPDGSSYEQYF.

The J gene is TRBJ1-2, the V gene TRBV5-6; a possible D gene is TRBD1 (5 bases). The CDR3 totals 14 residues. V lost 4 bases and J lost 8, with 18 bases in between. The germline gives CDR1 SGHDT, CDR2 YYEEEE. DNA of the CDR3: TGTGCCAGCAGCCCACCTACCCAGAGGGGCGGCTACACCTTC. Translated, it gives CASSPPTQRGGYTF.

CDR3 bases: TGCAGCGCATGGGGGGGGGAGCGGGGCTACACCTTC. Translating it yields CSAWGGERGYTF. V is TRBV29-1 and J is TRBJ1-2; weak D call: TRBD1 (5 bases). Trimming removed 7 bases from V and 8 bases from J, with 17 bases in between. Germline V CDR1 and CDR2: SQVTM, ANQGSEA. The CDR3 spans 12 residues. Together with reference TRBV29-1 and TRBJ1-2, the CDR3 gives the full variable domain: SAVISQKPSRDICQRGTSLTIQCQVDSQVTMMFWYRQQPGQSLTLIATANQGSEATYESGFVIDKFPISRPNLTFSTLTVSNMSPEDSSIYLCSAWGGERGYTFGSGTRLTVV.

The chain is built from TRBV29-1 and TRBJ2-7; TRBD1 might be the D (6 bases). This CDR3 region has 12 residues. Germline V lookup: CDR1 SQVTM, CDR2 ANQGSEA. Trimming removed 5 bases at V and 1 base at J, with 9 bases between. The CDR3 reads CSVTDSSYEQYF. Written as DNA, the CDR3 is TGCAGCGTTACGGACAGTTCCTACGAGCAGTACTTC.

This clone was picked up one time. The J gene is TRBJ2-7, the V gene TRBV25-1, with 9 positions matching TRBD1. The CDR3 is 14 residues long. Losses at the gene ends were 4 bases for V and 2 bases for J; bases not matched to a gene: 3. Per the germline V gene, CDR1 is MGHDK and CDR2 is SYGVNS. The CDR3 protein is CASSGRTGAYEQYF. CDR3 bases: TGTGCCAGCAGTGGACGGACAGGGGCCTACGAGCAGTACTTC.

The chain carries TRBV7-2 and TRBJ1-4; TRBD1 matches 10 bases. This CDR3 has 15 amino acids. The V gene's germline CDR1 is SGHTA and CDR2 FQGNSA. The J segment lost 11 bases and the V segment lost 1 base, leaving 7 bases of the junction unmatched. The CDR3 DNA reads TGTGCCAGCAGCTTAGGGGGACAGGGGCAGAAGAAACTGTTTTTT. Translation gives CASSLGGQGQKKLFF. Full variable domain (rest looked up from reference TRBV7-2 and TRBJ1-4): GAGVSQSPSNKVTEKGKDVELRCDPISGHTALYWYRQSLGQGLEFLIYFQGNSAPDKSGLPSDRFSAERTGGSVSTLTIQRTQQEDSAVYLCASSLGGQGQKKLFFGSGTQLSVL.

J is TRBJ2-7 and V is TRBV7-2, with 9 bases identical to TRBD2. V dropped 0 bases and J dropped 2; count of bases not matched to a gene: 8. This CDR3 has 17 amino acids. The germline CDR1 and CDR2 sequences are SGHTA and FQGNSA. For the CDR3, the DNA is TGTGCCAGCAGCTTAGCCGGGGGGACTAGCCAAACCTACGAGCAGTACTTC. Its translation is CASSLAGGTSQTYEQYF.

The chain employs TRBV18 and TRBJ1-2, with TRBD1 matching 10 bases. Losses at the gene ends were 3 bases for V and 6 bases for J; bases not matched to a gene: 4. CDR3 length equals 14 residues. CDR1 and CDR2 (germline): KGHSH, LQKENI. The CDR3 nucleotides are TGTGCCAGCTCACCCGGGACAGGGGCCCATGGCTACACCTTC. Its protein product is CASSPGTGAHGYTF.